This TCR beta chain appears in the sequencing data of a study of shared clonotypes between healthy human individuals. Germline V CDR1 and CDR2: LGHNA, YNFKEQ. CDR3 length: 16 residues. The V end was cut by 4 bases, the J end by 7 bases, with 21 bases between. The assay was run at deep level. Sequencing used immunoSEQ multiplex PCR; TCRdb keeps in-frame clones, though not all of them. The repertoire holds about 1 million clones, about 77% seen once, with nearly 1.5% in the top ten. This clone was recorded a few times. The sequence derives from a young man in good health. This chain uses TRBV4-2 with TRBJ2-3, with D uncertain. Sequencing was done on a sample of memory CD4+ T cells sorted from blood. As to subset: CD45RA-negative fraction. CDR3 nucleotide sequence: TGTGCCAGCAGCCCCAAGATACCAATTTTTGGAAATACGCAGTATTTT. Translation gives CASSPKIPIFGNTQYF.